A selection of T cell receptor beta chains follows, all from one sample in a study of CD8+ T cells in alopecia areata. The assay was immunoSEQ multiplex PCR, and TCRdb's table has in-frame clones only and misses some. The data show about 180,000 clones, about 55% seen once. The source material was CD8+ T cells sorted from blood, sampled at week 24, from a patient treated with tofacitinib. The source is a human donor with alopecia areata. Both conserved end residues are part of each CDR3. A D gene is named only where the DNA matches it firmly. Rows may omit the clone size; those that give it use once, few, many or a size class.

J gene | CDR3 length | D gene | clone size | V gene | CDR3 protein | CDR3 DNA
TRBJ1-4 | 16 | - | few | TRBV7-9 | CASTTSSLGHGEKLFF | TGTGCCAGCACCACAAGTTCCCTGGGGCATGGTGAAAAACTGTTTTTT
TRBJ1-2 | 12 | - | - | TRBV29-1 | CSVIQGEGGYTF | TGCAGCGTTATACAGGGAGAGGGTGGCTACACCTTC
TRBJ2-1 | 16 | TRBD2 | - | TRBV6-1 | CASSELVAGEYNEQFF | TGTGCCAGCAGTGAACTGGTAGCGGGGGAGTACAATGAGCAGTTCTTC
TRBJ1-6 | 15 | - | few | TRBV25-1 | CASSYSGTANSPLHF | TGTGCCAGCAGTTACTCAGGGACGGCCAATTCACCCCTCCACTTT
TRBJ1-1 | 14 | - | - | TRBV28 | CASSLRTGYTEAFF | TGTGCCAGCAGTCTCAGGACTGGGTACACTGAAGCTTTCTTT
TRBJ1-1 | 15 | - | - | TRBV5-1 | CASSYGRGVDTEAFF | TGCGCCAGCAGCTATGGACGGGGGGTGGACACTGAAGCTTTCTTT
TRBJ2-3 | 11 | - | - | TRBV20-1 | CSASGADTQYF | TGCAGTGCTAGTGGCGCAGATACGCAGTATTTT
TRBJ1-1 | 16 | - | - | TRBV29-1 | CSVAGPTGLPGTEAFF | TGCAGCGTCGCCGGACCTACAGGGCTCCCGGGTACTGAAGCTTTCTTT
TRBJ1-4 | 12 | - | few | TRBV13 | CASSLFPEKLFF | TGTGCCAGCAGCTTATTTCCCGAAAAACTGTTTTTT
TRBJ2-2 | 11 | TRBD1 | few | TRBV29-1 | CSGQGSGELFF | TGCAGCGGACAGGGGTCGGGGGAGCTGTTTTTT
TRBJ2-3 | 14 | - | few | TRBV4-3 | CASSLRAGTDTQYF | TGCGCCAGCAGCCTTAGGGCCGGCACAGATACGCAGTATTTT
TRBJ1-1 | 13 | - | - | TRBV7-3 | CASSLGENTEAFF | TGTGCCAGCAGCTTAGGGGAGAACACTGAAGCTTTCTTT
TRBJ1-5 | 15 | TRBD1 | few | TRBV30 | CAWSSGTDSNQPQHF | TGTGCCTGGAGTAGTGGGACAGATAGCAATCAGCCCCAGCATTTT
TRBJ2-1 | 14 | TRBD1 | few | TRBV30 | CAWDFGTGDNEQFF | TGTGCCTGGGACTTCGGGACAGGGGACAATGAGCAGTTCTTC
TRBJ1-1 | 19 | - | - | TRBV14 | CASSQDLPRGRLGNTEAFF | TGTGCCAGCAGCCAAGACCTCCCCAGGGGACGTCTGGGGAACACTGAAGCTTTCTTT
TRBJ1-1 | 14 | - | few | TRBV5-6 | CASSLLSGSTEAFF | TGTGCCAGCAGCTTGTTATCGGGGTCCACTGAAGCTTTCTTT
TRBJ2-1 | 13 | - | - | TRBV10-3 | CAIRDVGDNEQFF | TGTGCCATCAGGGACGTAGGTGACAATGAGCAGTTCTTC
TRBJ1-2 | 13 | - | - | TRBV29-1 | CSVEDRGDYGYTF | TGCAGCGTTGAAGATAGAGGGGACTATGGCTACACCTTC
TRBJ1-5 | 14 | - | - | TRBV9 | CASSVADSNQPQHF | TGTGCCAGCAGCGTAGCAGATTCCAATCAGCCCCAGCATTTT